This passage covers 20 T cell receptor beta chains from one sample sequenced in a study of OX40 agonist ivuxolimab in advanced cancers. This table comes from immunoSEQ multiplex PCR, and its TCRdb copy is limited to in-frame clones, with some not included. The sample consists of tens of thousands of clones, 80% to 90% of them appearing once. Sample: CD4+ or CD8+ T cells sorted from blood, taken in a trial of the OX40 agonist ivuxolimab. The receptors here all came from an adult with an advanced solid tumor such as melanoma, head and neck, liver or kidney cancer.

V usage is TRBV7-8 and J usage is TRBJ2-3; 10 bases fit TRBD1. Germline CDR1 and CDR2: SGHVS and FQNEAQ. Trimming took 5 bases from V and 4 from J; bases not matched to a gene: 9. This CDR3 is 16 amino acids long. The chain's CDR3 is CASSIGPGQGADTQYF. The CDR3 DNA follows: TGTGCCAGCAGCATAGGGCCTGGACAGGGGGCAGATACGCAGTATTTT. The full variable domain, in which reference TRBV7-8 and TRBJ2-3 provide the parts outside the CDR3, is GAGVSQSPRYKVAKRGQDVALRCDPISGHVSLFWYQQALGQGPEFLTYFQNEAQLDKSGLPSDRFFAERPEGSVSTLKIQRTQQEDSAVYLCASSIGPGQGADTQYFGPGTRLTVL.

The chain recombines TRBV9 with TRBJ2-5, with 9 bases aligning to TRBD1. This CDR3 contains 15 residues. V lost 0 bases to trimming and J lost 2 bases; unmatched junction nucleotides: 2. CDR1 is SGDLS and CDR2 is YYNGEE in the germline V gene. The CDR3: CASSVEGQGQETQYF. The CDR3 nucleotides are TGTGCCAGCAGCGTAGAGGGACAGGGTCAAGAGACCCAGTACTTC. Drawing the rest from reference TRBV9 and TRBJ2-5, the complete variable domain is DSGVTQTPKHLITATGQRVTLRCSPRSGDLSVYWYQQSLDQGLQFLIQYYNGEERAKGNILERFSAQQFPDLHSELNLSSLELGDSALYFCASSVEGQGQETQYFGPGTRLLVL.

The J gene is TRBJ2-1, the V gene TRBV7-9; 7 nucleotides align to TRBD2. Trimming removed 4 bases from V and 8 bases from J; junction bases left unmatched: 8. The CDR3 sequence is 14 residues long. CDR1 SEHNR and CDR2 FQNEAQ come from the germline V gene (reference sequence). CDR3 protein: CASSWGGESDEQFF. In nucleotides, the CDR3 is TGTGCCAGCAGCTGGGGAGGGGAATCGGATGAGCAGTTCTTC.

V is TRBV27 and J is TRBJ1-2, with no clear D. V was shortened by 4 bases and J by 5 bases, with 14 bases between the two germline ends. The CDR3 length is 14 residues. Germline V lookup: CDR1 MNHEY, CDR2 SMNVEV (reference sequence). The CDR3 reads CASSWGPGGYGYTF. CDR3 sequence (DNA): TGTGCCAGCAGTTGGGGTCCCGGAGGTTATGGCTACACCTTC.

V is TRBV4-2 and J is TRBJ1-1; D remains unclear. CDR1 and CDR2 (germline): LGHNA, YNFKEQ. The CDR3 is made up of 12 amino acids. V dropped 0 bases and J dropped 6 bases, with 5 bases sitting between them. Here the CDR3 reads CASSQDTPEAFF. DNA for the CDR3: TGTGCCAGCAGCCAAGATACCCCTGAAGCTTTCTTT.

J is TRBJ2-6 and V is TRBV19; D is tentatively TRBD1 or TRBD2 (5 bases each). The CDR3 length is 13 residues. Germline V gives CDR1 LNHDA, CDR2 SQIVND (reference sequence). Trimming cost V 10 bases and J 0 bases, with 7 bases left between them. The CDR3 here is CATGASGANVLTF. The CDR3 bases are TGTGCCACCGGGGCCTCTGGGGCCAACGTCCTGACTTTC.

The J gene is TRBJ2-3, the V gene TRBV4-1; D remains ambiguous. V lost 4 bases, J lost 3 bases, and 5 bases lay in between. The CDR3 totals 12 residues. Germline V gene data show CDR1 as MGHRA and CDR2 as YSYEKL. The CDR3 protein is CASSRPTDTQYF. CDR3 DNA sequence: TGCGCCAGCAGCCGACCAACAGATACGCAGTATTTT.

V and J are TRBV6-5 and TRBJ1-2; possibly TRBD1 for D (5 bases). Looked up from germline, CDR1 is MNHEY and CDR2 is SVGAGI. The CDR3 sequence is 13 residues long. Trimming cost V 6 bases and J 8 bases, with 16 bases left between them. CDR3 nucleotides: TGTGCCAGCAGGGAAAGAGGGGTCGGCGGCTACACCTTC. Translating it yields CASRERGVGGYTF.

The chain combines TRBV6-1 with TRBJ2-5; the D call may be TRBD1 or TRBD2 (5 bases each). Germline-derived CDR1 and CDR2 are MNHNS and SASEGT. Trimming took off 4 bases at V and 1 base at J, with 10 bases between the two ends. The CDR3 consists of 14 residues. DNA of the CDR3: TGTGCCAGCAGTGTCGGGGACCTCCAAGAGACCCAGTACTTC. Translating it yields CASSVGDLQETQYF.

V and J are TRBV7-9 and TRBJ2-1, with D uncertain. V dropped 5 bases and J dropped 9 bases, with 8 bases sitting between them. CDR3 length: 11 residues. Germline V gene lookup returns CDR1 SEHNR and CDR2 FQNEAQ (reference sequence). CDR3 in amino acids: CASSPTFEQFF. CDR3 nucleotide sequence: TGTGCCAGCAGCCCCACTTTTGAGCAGTTCTTC.

CDR3: CASSYLHTDTQYF. As DNA, the CDR3 is TGTGCCAGCAGTTACCTCCACACAGATACGCAGTATTTT. The chain is built from TRBV6-6 and TRBJ2-3, with unresolved D. The germline V gene encodes CDR1 MNHNY and CDR2 SVGAGI (reference sequence). The CDR3 is 13 amino acids. The V gene lost 2 bases and the J gene lost 2 bases, with 5 bases spanning the gap.

The gene calls are TRBV4-1 and TRBJ2-5; D remains ambiguous. Trimming left V 1 base short and J 7 bases short, with 16 bases between. CDR1 and CDR2 (germline): MGHRA, YSYEKL. CDR3 size: 15 residues. CDR3 DNA: TGCGCCAGCAGCCAAGGAGAGAACAGCAAGAGGACCCAGTACTTC. It codes for CASSQGENSKRTQYF.

This clone was counted once. This chain joins TRBV4-1 and TRBJ2-2; D not resolved. From germline, CDR1 is MGHRA and CDR2 YSYEKL. The CDR3 is 16 residues long. The V end was cut by 1 base, the J end by 1 base, with 10 bases between. In DNA, the CDR3 is TGCGCCAGCAGCCAAGTCCCCGGCGGGAACACCGGGGAGCTGTTTTTT. It codes for CASSQVPGGNTGELFF.

The chain links TRBV9 to TRBJ1-3; possible D gene TRBD1, 6 bases. V lost 0 bases and J lost 0, with 13 bases in between. From germline, CDR1 is SGDLS and CDR2 YYNGEE. The CDR3 has 17 residues. CDR3 in amino acids: CASSVDTGIISGNTIYF. CDR3 DNA sequence: TGTGCCAGCAGCGTAGATACAGGGATTATCTCTGGAAACACCATATATTTT.

This chain links TRBV5-5 with TRBJ1-4; tentatively, D is TRBD1 (5 bases). V shed 0 bases and J shed 5 bases, with 17 bases lying between them. Germline V CDR1 and CDR2: SGHKS, YYEKEE (reference sequence). The CDR3 spans 17 residues. DNA of the CDR3: TGTGCCAGCAGCTTGGTCGTGGGGGGATCGGAGAATGAAAAACTGTTTTTT. The encoded protein is CASSLVVGGSENEKLFF. Drawing the rest from reference TRBV5-5 and TRBJ1-4, the complete variable domain is DAGVTQSPTHLIKTRGQQVTLRCSPISGHKSVSWYQQVLGQGPQFIFQYYEKEERGRGNFPDRFSARQFPNYSSELNVNALLLGDSALYLCASSLVVGGSENEKLFFGSGTQLSVL.

The chain uses TRBV30 and TRBJ1-6; no firm D call. Trimming pared 1 base from V and 6 bases from J, leaving 10 bases between. The CDR3 covers 14 residues. Germline V gene data show CDR1 as GTSNPN and CDR2 as SVGIG (reference sequence). The CDR3 is CAWSATSTNSPLHF. The CDR3 coding sequence is TGTGCCTGGAGTGCTACCTCGACTAATTCACCCCTCCACTTT.

This chain connects TRBV7-9 to TRBJ2-7; no clear D gene. Trimming left V 4 bases short and J 6 bases short, with 7 bases between. The germline V gene encodes CDR1 SEHNR and CDR2 FQNEAQ (reference sequence). The length of the CDR3 is 11 residues. The CDR3 protein is CASSSSPEQYF. In nucleotides, the CDR3 is TGTGCCAGCAGCTCCTCCCCCGAGCAGTACTTC.

V and J are TRBV19 and TRBJ1-3, with no clear D. This CDR3 has 14 residues. Per the germline V gene, CDR1 is LNHDA and CDR2 is SQIVND (reference sequence). V was pared by 5 bases and J by 0 bases, with 8 bases between. The CDR3 DNA reads as TGTGCCAGTAGTTTCACCAGCTCTGGAAACACCATATATTTT. It translates to CASSFTSSGNTIYF.

This rearrangement joins TRBV4-1 to TRBJ2-2; D remains ambiguous. V was clipped by 2 bases and J by 8 bases, with 6 bases between them. The CDR3 runs to 12 residues. Germline-derived CDR1 and CDR2 are MGHRA and YSYEKL. CDR3 DNA sequence: TGCGCCAGCAGCCAAAGAGGTGGGGAGCTGTTTTTT. It specifies CASSQRGGELFF.

This clone was found once. The chain couples TRBV11-3 to TRBJ2-4; the D is unclear. V lost 4 bases and J 7 bases, leaving 11 bases between the germline ends. CDR3 size: 13 residues. Looked up from germline, CDR1 is SGHNT and CDR2 is YENEEA. The chain's CDR3 is CASSSVVGNIQYF. CDR3 coding DNA: TGTGCCAGCAGCTCGGTCGTTGGGAACATTCAGTACTTC.